The sequence of this T cell receptor beta chain was determined in a study of blood T cell repertoires in COVID-19. Overall study: Acute and convalescent COVID-19 specimens originated in the United States, Italy and Spain. Nucleic acid was either cDNA or gDNA, and it came from T cells, B-cell-depleted T cells, or PBMCs.

This CDR3 comprises 11 residues. V was shortened by 6 bases and J by 5 bases, with 10 bases between the two germline ends. Germline CDR1 and CDR2: DFQATT and SNEGSKA (reference sequence). In the source study's methods: Nucleated cell number was recorded as an estimate derived from reference gene primer amplification. The assay was immunoSEQ multiplex PCR, and TCRdb's table has in-frame clones only and misses some. That table is the source of V, J and clone size, and D and trimming were worked out from the DNA. The repertoire includes approximately 31,000 clones, about 88% of them detected once, and over 20% sits in the top ten.

The sample comprised peripheral blood. The sequence derives from a woman of 80 years or more with active or convalescent COVID-19. The chain joins TRBV20-1 to TRBJ1-1; TRBD1 is a possible D gene (5 bases). Written as DNA, the CDR3 is TGCAGTGCCAGGGTGGAGACTGAAGCTTTCTTT. This sequence encodes CSARVETEAFF.